The rows below give T cell receptor beta chains drawn from one sample of a study of OX40 agonist ivuxolimab in advanced cancers. Libraries were prepared by immunoSEQ multiplex PCR; TCRdb keeps only in-frame clonotypes and omits some of them. This table holds about 62,000 clones, about 82% found once. The material was CD4+ or CD8+ T cells sorted from blood, obtained in a trial of the OX40 agonist ivuxolimab. These TCRs come from an adult with an advanced solid tumor such as melanoma, head and neck, liver or kidney cancer. Both conserved end residues are part of each CDR3. The order of the fields is clone size, D gene, V gene, J gene, CDR3 protein, CDR3 DNA. D genes are given only for firm matches. Only some rows state a clone size, as once, few, many or a class for expanded clones.

once,-,TRBV28,TRBJ2-1,CASTPFAQYNEQFF,TGTGCCAGCACCCCCTTTGCCCAATACAATGAGCAGTTCTTC
once,-,TRBV19,TRBJ2-7,CASSISWTPTYEQYF,TGTGCCAGTAGTATATCTTGGACACCGACCTACGAGCAGTACTTC
few,-,TRBV13,TRBJ1-2,CASGTGSSYGYTF,TGTGCCAGCGGTACGGGTTCCAGCTATGGCTACACCTTC
-,-,TRBV10-3,TRBJ2-2,CAIRGTGKNTGELFF,TGTGCCATCAGGGGAACAGGGAAGAACACCGGGGAGCTGTTTTTT
-,TRBD1,TRBV10-3,TRBJ1-1,CAIRGDRENTEAFF,TGTGCCATCAGGGGGGACAGGGAGAACACTGAAGCTTTCTTT
-,TRBD2,TRBV11-3,TRBJ2-1,CASSLGAGAYNEQFF,TGTGCCAGCAGCTTAGGTGCGGGAGCCTACAATGAGCAGTTCTTC
-,TRBD1,TRBV27,TRBJ2-5,CASSALTGLQETQYF,TGTGCCAGCAGTGCCCTGACAGGGTTGCAAGAGACCCAGTACTTC
-,TRBD1,TRBV13,TRBJ1-4,CASSNTRQGAGEKLFF,TGTGCCAGCAGCAACACCAGACAGGGGGCAGGTGAAAAACTGTTTTTT
-,TRBD1,TRBV19,TRBJ2-1,CASSISGGGEQFF,TGTGCCAGTAGTATTTCAGGGGGCGGTGAGCAGTTCTTC
-,-,TRBV11-2,TRBJ1-2,CASSSDHQAGPSYGYTF,TGTGCCAGCAGCTCTGACCACCAGGCGGGACCGTCCTATGGCTACACCTTC
-,-,TRBV9,TRBJ2-1,CASSVDGVEQFF,TGTGCCAGCAGCGTAGACGGGGTCGAGCAGTTCTTC
-,-,TRBV2,TRBJ2-2,CASRYRAVNTGELFF,TGTGCCAGCAGATACCGGGCCGTCAACACCGGGGAGCTGTTTTTT
-,TRBD2,TRBV5-5,TRBJ2-1,CASSSPRGTILDGEQFF,TGTGCCAGCAGCTCCCCCCGAGGGACTATCCTCGACGGTGAGCAGTTCTTC
-,-,TRBV7-2,TRBJ2-7,CASSGGISLYEQYF,TGTGCCAGCAGCGGAGGGATTTCACTTTACGAGCAGTACTTC
few,-,TRBV10-3,TRBJ1-2,CAIKLTASGYTF,TGTGCCATCAAGCTAACAGCTTCCGGCTACACCTTC
few,TRBD2,TRBV7-2,TRBJ2-3,CASSLVPAGAADTQYF,TGTGCCAGCAGCTTAGTCCCGGCGGGAGCGGCAGATACGCAGTATTTT
-,TRBD1,TRBV6-5,TRBJ2-1,CASSPGQYSEQFF,TGTGCCAGCAGCCCGGGACAGTATAGTGAGCAGTTCTTC
once,-,TRBV19,TRBJ1-2,CATAKSGFYGYTF,TGTGCCACCGCAAAGAGTGGGTTCTATGGCTACACCTTC
-,-,TRBV28,TRBJ1-4,CASRTPSGEKLFF,TGTGCCAGCAGAACCCCTTCAGGTGAAAAACTGTTTTTT
-,-,TRBV11-2,TRBJ1-1,CASSFSGAEAFF,TGTGCCAGCAGCTTTTCTGGGGCTGAAGCTTTCTTT
-,TRBD2,TRBV7-2,TRBJ2-5,CASSVSGRGGQYF,TGTGCCAGCAGCGTTAGCGGGAGAGGTGGCCAGTACTTC
-,TRBD2,TRBV7-9,TRBJ2-7,CASSLWGSGSEQYF,TGTGCCAGCAGCTTATGGGGTAGCGGGAGCGAGCAGTACTTC
-,-,TRBV10-3,TRBJ1-1,CAISERGGRETEAFF,TGTGCCATCAGTGAAAGGGGGGGGCGAGAAACTGAAGCTTTCTTT
-,TRBD1,TRBV7-9,TRBJ1-4,CASSQPRRTGTNEKLFF,TGTGCCAGCAGCCAGCCCCGACGGACAGGCACTAATGAAAAACTGTTTTTT
-,-,TRBV15,TRBJ2-3,CATSRDLEAKATDTQYF,TGTGCCACCAGCAGAGATCTCGAGGCTAAAGCCACAGATACGCAGTATTTT
once,-,TRBV5-1,TRBJ2-7,CASSLEVSAREYF,TGCGCCAGCAGCTTGGAAGTGTCGGCTAGAGAGTACTTC
few,-,TRBV20-1,TRBJ1-4,CSADLDEKLFF,TGCAGTGCTGACCTCGATGAAAAACTGTTTTTT
once,TRBD1,TRBV27,TRBJ2-7,CASSSWTGAVYEQYF,TGTGCCAGCAGTTCTTGGACAGGGGCTGTGTACGAGCAGTACTTC
-,-,TRBV9,TRBJ2-7,CASSVEPDSYEQYF,TGTGCCAGCAGCGTAGAGCCCGACTCCTACGAGCAGTACTTC
-,TRBD2,TRBV27,TRBJ2-7,CATKLLAGGPNEQYF,TGTGCCACCAAGCTTCTAGCGGGAGGGCCGAACGAGCAGTACTTC
-,-,TRBV19,TRBJ2-2,CASSNRVDTGELFF,TGTGCCAGTAGTAACAGGGTAGACACCGGGGAGCTGTTTTTT
-,-,TRBV11-1,TRBJ2-5,CASSPAFRTQYF,TGTGCCAGCAGCCCCGCGTTCAGGACCCAGTACTTC
few,-,TRBV6-5,TRBJ1-2,CASSEQGPYGYTF,TGTGCCAGCAGCGAACAGGGACCCTATGGCTACACCTTC
-,-,TRBV5-6,TRBJ2-6,CASSTWGSGANVLTF,TGTGCCAGCAGCACCTGGGGCTCTGGGGCCAACGTCCTGACTTTC
-,TRBD2,TRBV7-3,TRBJ2-2,CASSDGLAELNTGELFF,TGTGCCAGCAGCGACGGACTAGCGGAGCTGAACACCGGGGAGCTGTTTTTT
-,-,TRBV10-2,TRBJ2-1,CASSEGARWDEQFF,TGCGCCAGCAGTGAAGGGGCCAGGTGGGATGAGCAGTTCTTC
medium-sized,TRBD1,TRBV19,TRBJ1-5,CASSIVGGTGGTNQPQHF,TGTGCCAGTAGTATAGTTGGGGGGACAGGGGGTACCAATCAGCCCCAGCATTTT
-,TRBD2,TRBV19,TRBJ2-1,CASSIGSGKGDNEQFF,TGTGCCAGTAGTATCGGTAGCGGGAAGGGGGACAATGAGCAGTTCTTC
-,TRBD1,TRBV4-1,TRBJ2-7,CASSQDLDRGEQYF,TGCGCCAGCAGCCAAGACTTAGACAGGGGGGAGCAGTACTTC
-,-,TRBV5-1,TRBJ2-5,CASSPSRGEEMVTQYF,TGCGCCAGCAGCCCTTCTAGGGGGGAGGAAATGGTGACCCAGTACTTC
once,-,TRBV6-5,TRBJ1-1,CASSRGAANTEAFF,TGTGCCAGCAGTAGGGGGGCGGCGAACACTGAAGCTTTCTTT
-,-,TRBV28,TRBJ2-5,CASSPRRSPRVFQYF,TGTGCCAGCAGCCCCAGAAGGAGCCCCAGGGTATTTCAGTACTTC
-,-,TRBV7-7,TRBJ1-5,CASSKGDQSNQPQHF,TGTGCTAGCAGCAAAGGGGACCAAAGCAATCAGCCCCAGCATTTT
once,TRBD2,TRBV5-5,TRBJ2-7,CASSLMGGTLEQYF,TGTGCCAGCAGCTTGATGGGGGGGACTTTGGAGCAGTACTTC
-,-,TRBV28,TRBJ2-7,CASSSTSYISFYEQYF,TGTGCCAGCAGTTCGACATCTTACATATCCTTCTACGAGCAGTACTTC
-,TRBD1,TRBV5-1,TRBJ1-4,CASSAGQGDEKLFF,TGCGCCAGCAGCGCGGGACAGGGAGATGAAAAACTGTTTTTT
-,-,TRBV19,TRBJ1-5,CALLPPYGYSNQPQHF,TGTGCCCTATTGCCCCCGTACGGTTATAGCAATCAGCCCCAGCATTTT
-,TRBD2,TRBV7-9,TRBJ2-1,CASGLAGASYNEQFF,TGTGCCAGCGGACTAGCGGGAGCCTCTTACAATGAGCAGTTCTTC
once,TRBD1,TRBV11-2,TRBJ2-7,CASSPTVGSGTGDDFEQYF,TGTGCCAGCAGCCCCACGGTGGGTAGCGGGACAGGGGACGACTTCGAGCAGTACTTC
-,TRBD2,TRBV19,TRBJ2-7,CASSALLGLQYEQYF,TGTGCCAGTAGTGCGCTGCTGGGACTACAATACGAGCAGTACTTC
-,-,TRBV5-1,TRBJ2-1,CASSPLTGNEQFF,TGCGCCAGCAGCCCGTTGACAGGAAATGAGCAGTTCTTC
-,-,TRBV5-8,TRBJ1-2,CASSGRDSIYGYTF,TGTGCCAGCAGCGGCCGGGACTCTATCTATGGCTACACCTTC
-,-,TRBV2,TRBJ2-7,CASRGGKGRHEQYF,TGTGCCAGCAGGGGTGGTAAAGGGCGCCACGAGCAGTACTTC
-,-,TRBV19,TRBJ1-2,CASRAPSFYGYTF,TGTGCCAGTAGGGCCCCGTCTTTCTATGGCTACACCTTC
few,-,TRBV4-1,TRBJ2-4,CASSQGGGSGAKNIQYF,TGCGCCAGCAGCCAAGGCGGCGGCTCGGGAGCCAAAAACATTCAGTACTTC
once,TRBD1,TRBV6-1,TRBJ1-1,CASSFRTGGSEAFF,TGTGCCAGCAGTTTTAGGACAGGGGGCTCTGAAGCTTTCTTT